This entry lists 26 T cell receptor beta chains sequenced from one sample in a study. Each CDR3 protein is one row after TCRdb ran MiXCR on the RT-PCR reads. This table holds approximately 720,000 distinct CDR3 sequences, 12% to 15% found once. Sequenced: memory CD4+ T cells from blood. These receptors all come from a female donor in good health, serving as a healthy control.

The DNA for the CDR3 is TGTGCCAGCAGCTTTGTACCGTTCGGGGGGACAGGCCCGGCTGAAGCTTTCTTT. Translated, it gives CASSFVPFGGTGPAEAFF. This chain joins TRBV5-5 and TRBJ2-3; 8 bases match TRBD1. The J call is in doubt because the DNA end fits TRBJ1-1 better. This CDR3 region has 18 residues. CDR1 and CDR2 (germline): SGHKS, YYEKEE (reference sequence).

The sample holds one count of this clonotype. V usage is TRBV7-3 and J usage is TRBJ2-1; D gene ambiguous. This CDR3 is 13 amino acids long. Trimming stripped 4 bases from V and 6 bases from J, with 10 bases between. Germline-derived CDR1 and CDR2 are SGHTA and FQGTGA. As DNA, the CDR3 is TGTGCCAGCAGCTCTAATTTGCTCAATGAGCAGTTCTTC. Translation gives CASSSNLLNEQFF.

This clonotype has at least ten counts. The V and J genes are TRBV4-1 and TRBJ2-1; D gene unclear. Germline V lookup: CDR1 MGHRA, CDR2 YSYEKL. The V end was cut by 2 bases, the J end by 0 bases, with 8 bases between. The length of the CDR3 is 15 residues. This chain's CDR3 is CASSQPIGSYNEQFF. The CDR3 DNA reads as TGCGCCAGCAGCCAACCGATAGGCTCCTACAATGAGCAGTTCTTC.

This chain links TRBV7-8 with TRBJ2-2; D may be TRBD1 (6 bases). V was clipped by 2 bases and J by 6 bases, with 16 bases between them. The CDR3 length is 16 residues. CDR1 SGHVS and CDR2 FQNEAQ come from the germline V gene. The CDR3 nucleotides are TGTGCCAGCAGCTTATCTGGGCAGGGGCGCGCCGGGGAGCTGTTTTTT. Translating it yields CASSLSGQGRAGELFF. Full variable domain (missing parts from reference TRBV7-8 and TRBJ2-2): GAGVSQSPRYKVAKRGQDVALRCDPISGHVSLFWYQQALGQGPEFLTYFQNEAQLDKSGLPSDRFFAERPEGSVSTLKIQRTQQEDSAVYLCASSLSGQGRAGELFFGEGSRLTVL.

This clonotype was picked up a small number of times. The V call is TRBV29-1, the J call TRBJ1-2, with D tentatively TRBD1 (6 bases). This CDR3 contains 11 residues. Germline assignment: CDR1 SQVTM and CDR2 ANQGSEA. Trimming pared 7 bases from V and 7 bases from J, leaving 13 bases between. The CDR3 region is CSADRKFGYTF. As DNA, the CDR3 is TGCAGCGCTGACAGGAAGTTTGGCTACACCTTC.

The chain joins TRBV12-3 or TRBV12-4 to TRBJ2-2; 9 positions agree with TRBD2. J was trimmed by 5 bases and V by 6 bases; bases with no gene match: 25. The CDR3 is 21 amino acids. The CDR3 DNA sequence: TGTGCCAGCAGGCCCGGGGCAGCGGGGGGACTCTGGGGCGGCTTGACCGGGGAGCTGTTTTTT. Protein sequence: CASRPGAAGGLWGGLTGELFF.

The CDR3 here is CSASGRDRPYF. CDR3 DNA: TGCAGTGCTAGCGGTCGGGACAGGCCGTACTTC. The gene calls are TRBV20-1 and TRBJ2-7; 8 bases line up with TRBD1. Germline CDR1 and CDR2: DFQATT and SNEGSKA (reference sequence). The CDR3 extends over 11 amino acids. Trimming at V came to 3 bases and at J to 12 bases, leaving 7 bases not matched to a gene.

The rearrangement joins TRBV20-1 to TRBJ1-5, with D perhaps TRBD1 (5 bases). The CDR3 extends over 16 amino acids. The germline CDR1 and CDR2 sequences are DFQATT and SNEGSKA (reference sequence). V was trimmed by 6 bases and J by 3 bases, leaving 21 bases between them. This CDR3 is CSAGGEHRVDNQPQHF. In DNA form, the CDR3 reads TGCAGTGCCGGAGGGGAGCATAGGGTTGACAATCAGCCCCAGCATTTT.

This clonotype was seen a handful of times. V and J are TRBV20-1 and TRBJ1-2; 9 bases match TRBD1. The CDR3 spans 14 residues. Per germline, CDR1 DFQATT and CDR2 SNEGSKA (reference sequence). V shed 6 bases and J 3 bases; nucleotides not matched to a gene: 8. For the CDR3, the DNA is TGCAGTGCGACTGGACAGGGGTTATACTATGGCTACACCTTC. This codes for CSATGQGLYYGYTF.

The chain links TRBV7-9 to TRBJ2-1; 7 nucleotides match TRBD1. Germline lookup yields CDR1 SEHNR and CDR2 FQNEAQ (reference sequence). Losses at the gene ends were 6 bases for V and 2 bases for J; bases not matched to a gene: 31. The CDR3 runs 23 residues. The CDR3 coding sequence is TGTGCCAGCAGACCAATCCACCAAATGAAACCGGGACAGACAATAATCGCCTACAATGAGCAGTTCTTC. Its protein product is CASRPIHQMKPGQTIIAYNEQFF.

The CDR3 DNA reads as TGTGCCTGGAGTTGGGGGAGGGCCAGAGATACGCAGTATTTT. It yields the protein CAWSWGRARDTQYF. J is TRBJ2-3 and V is TRBV30; 7 positions match TRBD2. The V and J ends lost 2 bases and 5 bases, in that order; junction bases with no gene match: 7. This CDR3 contains 14 residues. Germline V gene sequence: CDR1 GTSNPN, CDR2 SVGIG (reference sequence).

This clonotype has just a few counts. This chain links TRBV12-3 or TRBV12-4 with TRBJ2-2, with a tentative D call TRBD2 (6 bases). The CDR3 length is 15 residues. V lost 6 bases, J lost 4 bases, and 15 bases lay in between. In DNA, the CDR3 is TGTGCCAGCAGCCTTAGCTGGGGAGGCACCGGGGAGCTGTTTTTT. It translates to CASSLSWGGTGELFF.

This clonotype was picked up many times. The J gene is TRBJ1-2, the V gene TRBV10-3; D not certain. Trimming shortened V by 7 bases and J by 0 bases, and 12 bases separated the two germline ends. CDR3 length: 14 residues. The V gene's germline CDR1 is ENHRY and CDR2 SYGVKD. Here the CDR3 reads CAINQQSANYGYTF. For the CDR3, the DNA is TGTGCCATCAACCAACAGTCCGCTAACTATGGCTACACCTTC.

There are a few counts of this clonotype. The chain is built from TRBV7-2 and TRBJ1-2, with D perhaps matching TRBD1 (5 bases). This CDR3 comprises 14 residues. Germline V gene lookup returns CDR1 SGHTA and CDR2 FQGNSA. Deletions cut 1 base from V and 5 bases from J, with 11 bases between. DNA for the CDR3: TGTGCCAGCAGCTTAGGGGGCGCGGAGTATGGCTACACCTTC. Translating gives CASSLGGAEYGYTF.

The V gene is TRBV5-1, the J gene TRBJ2-7; D perhaps matches TRBD2 (5 bases). V shed 0 bases and J shed 3 bases, with 13 bases lying between them. The CDR3 covers 15 residues. Germline-derived CDR1 and CDR2 are SGHRS and YFSETQ. DNA of the CDR3: TGCGCCAGCAGCTTGGGGAGGTCAACCGGCTACGAGCAGTACTTC. Protein: CASSLGRSTGYEQYF. Using reference TRBV5-1 and TRBJ2-7 for the parts outside the CDR3, the full variable domain is KAGVTQTPRYLIKTRGQQVTLSCSPISGHRSVSWYQQTPGQGLQFLFEYFSETQRNKGNFPGRFSGRQFSNSRSEMNVSTLELGDSALYLCASSLGRSTGYEQYFGPGTRLTVT.

This clonotype was seen ten or more times. V is TRBV20-1 and J is TRBJ2-2, with 7 bases lining up with TRBD2. This CDR3 is built from 16 residues. Germline CDR1 reads DFQATT; CDR2 reads SNEGSKA (reference sequence). The V segment lost 0 bases and the J segment 3 bases; nucleotides outside the gene matches: 7. In DNA form, the CDR3 reads TGCAGTGCTAGAGAGGGGGGGTATGGCCACACCGGGGAGCTGTTTTTT. Residues: CSAREGGYGHTGELFF.

This clonotype has just a few counts. The chain joins TRBV30 to TRBJ2-1; tentatively, D is TRBD2 (6 bases). This CDR3 spans 15 amino acids. Germline CDR1 is GTSNPN and CDR2 is SVGIG (reference sequence). V was shortened by 5 bases and J by 2 bases, with 16 bases between the two germline ends. CDR3 region: CAWRPFSGPYNEQFF. The CDR3 region has the DNA TGTGCCTGGCGTCCCTTTAGCGGCCCCTACAATGAGCAGTTCTTC.

This clonotype was observed a few times. The J gene is TRBJ2-7, the V gene TRBV27; 8 nucleotides match TRBD2. The CDR3 consists of 14 residues. Trimming took 4 bases from V and 3 from J; bases not matched to a gene: 5. Germline CDR1 reads MNHEY; CDR2 reads SMNVEV (reference sequence). CDR3 DNA: TGTGCCAGCAGTTCCTATAGCGGGAACTACGAGCAGTACTTC. This translates into CASSSYSGNYEQYF.

Many counts were recorded for this clonotype. The J gene is TRBJ1-4, the V gene TRBV10-3; TRBD1 aligns across 7 bases. This CDR3 is 14 amino acids long. The germline gives CDR1 ENHRY, CDR2 SYGVKD. V was pared by 6 bases and J by 7 bases, with 8 bases of the junction left unmatched. The CDR3: CAIRDRVGSEKLFF. The CDR3 coding sequence is TGTGCCATCAGAGACAGGGTTGGAAGTGAAAAACTGTTTTTT.

This clonotype was observed many times. The chain employs TRBV5-1 and TRBJ1-1; D gene unclear. Germline-derived CDR1 and CDR2 are SGHRS and YFSETQ. The CDR3 contains 15 residues. With 4 bases removed from V and 3 bases from J, the gap between germline ends came to 16 bases. The DNA of the CDR3 is TGCGCCAGCAGCCCCACCATGGTCGGGGACACTGAAGCTTTCTTT. It specifies CASSPTMVGDTEAFF.

This clonotype occurred many times. The chain links TRBV6-4 to TRBJ1-1, with 8 bases matching TRBD1. Germline V gene sequence: CDR1 MRHNA, CDR2 SNTAGT. V dropped 4 bases and J dropped 5; count of bases not matched to a gene: 6. CDR3 length: 14 residues. CDR3 sequence (DNA): TGTGCCAGCAGTGCGACAGGGGAGGAAACTGAAGCTTTCTTT. This translates into CASSATGEETEAFF.

Many counts were recorded for this clonotype. The V call is TRBV5-1, the J call TRBJ2-7, with unresolved D. The germline V gene encodes CDR1 SGHRS and CDR2 YFSETQ. V lost 3 bases, J lost 6 bases, and 16 bases lay in between. The CDR3 runs 14 residues. This CDR3 reads CASSSGGFASEQYF. The CDR3 nucleotides read TGCGCCAGCAGCTCCGGCGGATTTGCGAGCGAGCAGTACTTC.

This clonotype has a count of ten or more. V is TRBV3-1 and J is TRBJ2-7, with D possibly matching TRBD2 (6 bases). This CDR3 comprises 14 residues. Germline-derived CDR1 and CDR2 are LGHDT and YNNKEL (reference sequence). V lost 1 base to trimming and J lost 3 bases, with 10 bases between them. CDR3 loop: CASSQGYGSYEQYF. CDR3 DNA: TGTGCCAGCAGCCAAGGGTACGGGAGCTACGAGCAGTACTTC.

This clonotype was seen at least ten times. This rearrangement joins TRBV20-1 to TRBJ1-2, with D unresolved. The ends were cut back, 5 bases at V and 1 base at J, with 14 bases in the middle. CDR1 is DFQATT, CDR2 SNEGSKA, per germline (reference sequence). The CDR3 sequence is 14 residues long. CDR3 sequence: CSAPPSSFNYGYTF. For the CDR3, the DNA is TGCAGTGCTCCCCCCTCGTCATTTAACTATGGCTACACCTTC.

Ten or more counts support this clonotype. This sequence joins TRBV20-1 and TRBJ2-3, with TRBD2 matching 11 bases. This CDR3 has 14 residues. Germline trimming cut 3 bases from V and 1 base from J; bases unmatched to any gene: 0. Germline V gene data show CDR1 as DFQATT and CDR2 as SNEGSKA (reference sequence). The chain's CDR3 is CSASSGGGTDTQYF. As DNA, the CDR3 is TGCAGTGCTAGTAGCGGGGGGGGCACAGATACGCAGTATTTT.

This clonotype was counted many times. This rearrangement joins TRBV9 to TRBJ2-1; 9 nucleotides align to TRBD1. Trimming removed 3 bases from V and 15 bases from J; junction bases left unmatched: 13. This CDR3 has 14 residues. CDR1 SGDLS and CDR2 YYNGEE come from the germline V gene. Written as DNA, the CDR3 is TGTGCCAGCAGCGGACCGGACAGGGGAGTTAGGTTGTTCTTC. Translation: CASSGPDRGVRLFF.